The present entry profiles one T cell receptor (beta chain) with its context. At cycle 4 day 1, cycle 7 day 1, and baseline, blood was sampled. These data come from a study of OX40 agonist ivuxolimab in advanced cancers. For the study at large: Of mixed ages from roughly 23 to 85 and averaging roughly 66 years, the group was about 86% male. Having had anti-PD-1, anti-PD-L1 or anti-CTLA-4 therapy before was allowed, and roughly 38% had some.

TCRdb's copy holds only in-frame clones and misses some; the assay was immunoSEQ multiplex PCR. The sample carries 40,000 to 60,000 clones, around 80% recorded once. This CDR3 is built from 15 residues. Trimming stripped 4 bases from V and 3 bases from J, with 15 bases between. CDR1 GTSNPN and CDR2 SVGIG come from the germline V gene (reference sequence). This material consisted of CD4+ or CD8+ T cells sorted from blood, taken in a trial of the OX40 agonist ivuxolimab. This sequence joins TRBV30 and TRBJ2-2, with D perhaps being TRBD1 or TRBD2 (5 bases each). The receptor was derived from an adult with an advanced solid tumor such as melanoma, head and neck, liver or kidney cancer. The CDR3 spells CAWTLGLGDTGELFF. Written as DNA, the CDR3 is TGTGCCTGGACCCTGGGGCTGGGAGACACCGGGGAGCTGTTTTTT.